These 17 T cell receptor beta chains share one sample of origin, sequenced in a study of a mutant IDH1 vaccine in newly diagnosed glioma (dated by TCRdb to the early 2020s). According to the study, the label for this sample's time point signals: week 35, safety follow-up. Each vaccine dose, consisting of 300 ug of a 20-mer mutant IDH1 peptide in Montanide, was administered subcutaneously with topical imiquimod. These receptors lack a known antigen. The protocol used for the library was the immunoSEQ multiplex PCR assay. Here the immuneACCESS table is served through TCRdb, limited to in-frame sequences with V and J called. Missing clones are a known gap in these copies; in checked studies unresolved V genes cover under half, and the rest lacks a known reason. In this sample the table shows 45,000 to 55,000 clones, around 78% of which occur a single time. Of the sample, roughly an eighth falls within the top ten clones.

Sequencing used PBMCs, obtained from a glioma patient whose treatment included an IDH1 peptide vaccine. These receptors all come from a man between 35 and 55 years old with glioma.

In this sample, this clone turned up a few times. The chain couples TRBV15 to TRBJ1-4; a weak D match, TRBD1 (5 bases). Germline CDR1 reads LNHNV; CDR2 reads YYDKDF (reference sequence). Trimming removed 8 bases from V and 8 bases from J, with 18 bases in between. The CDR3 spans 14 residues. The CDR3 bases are TGTGCCACCGCAGCCGGGACCCAAGGAGAAAAACTGTTTTTT. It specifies CATAAGTQGEKLFF.

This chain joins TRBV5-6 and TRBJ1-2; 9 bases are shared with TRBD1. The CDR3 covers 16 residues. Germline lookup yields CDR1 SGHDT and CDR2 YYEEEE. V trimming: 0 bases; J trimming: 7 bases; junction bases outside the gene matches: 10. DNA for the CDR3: TGTGCCAGCAGCTTGGCTCGGGACAGGGTAGGGGTTGGCTACACCTTC. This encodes CASSLARDRVGVGYTF.

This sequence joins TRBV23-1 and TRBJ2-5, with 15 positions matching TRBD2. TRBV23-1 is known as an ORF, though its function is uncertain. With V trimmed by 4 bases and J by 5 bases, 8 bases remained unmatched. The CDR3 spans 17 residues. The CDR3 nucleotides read TGCGCCAGCAGTCCGTGGACTAGCGGGAGGGAATTGGAGACCCAGTACTTC. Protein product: CASSPWTSGRELETQYF.

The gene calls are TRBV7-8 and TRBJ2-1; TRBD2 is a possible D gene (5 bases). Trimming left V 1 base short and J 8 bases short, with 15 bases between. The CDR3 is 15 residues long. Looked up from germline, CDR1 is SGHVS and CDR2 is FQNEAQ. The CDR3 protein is CASSLDRASPHEQFF. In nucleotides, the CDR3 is TGTGCCAGCAGCTTAGATCGGGCTAGCCCACATGAGCAGTTCTTC.

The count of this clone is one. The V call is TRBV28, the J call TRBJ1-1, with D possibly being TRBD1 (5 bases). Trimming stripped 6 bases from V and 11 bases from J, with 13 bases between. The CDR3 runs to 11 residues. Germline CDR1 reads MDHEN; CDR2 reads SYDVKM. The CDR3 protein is CASSPQGNAFF. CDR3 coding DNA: TGTGCCAGCAGCCCTCAGGGTAACGCTTTCTTT.

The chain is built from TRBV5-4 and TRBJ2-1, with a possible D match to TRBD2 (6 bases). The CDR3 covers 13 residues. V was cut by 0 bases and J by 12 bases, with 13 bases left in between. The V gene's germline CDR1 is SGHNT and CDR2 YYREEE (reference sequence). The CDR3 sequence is CASSLAGEGWQFF. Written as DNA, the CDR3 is TGTGCCAGCAGCTTGGCGGGAGAAGGGTGGCAGTTCTTC.

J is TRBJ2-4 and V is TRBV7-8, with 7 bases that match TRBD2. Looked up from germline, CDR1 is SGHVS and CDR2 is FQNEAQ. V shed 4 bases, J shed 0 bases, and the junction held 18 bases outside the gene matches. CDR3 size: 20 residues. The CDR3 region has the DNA TGTGCCAGCAGCTCAAGCGCCGGGACTACCTACTATATAGCCAAAAACATTCAGTACTTC. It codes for CASSSSAGTTYYIAKNIQYF.

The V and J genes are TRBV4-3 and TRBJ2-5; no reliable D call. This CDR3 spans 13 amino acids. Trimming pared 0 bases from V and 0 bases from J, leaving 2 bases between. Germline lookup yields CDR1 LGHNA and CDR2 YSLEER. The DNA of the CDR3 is TGCGCCAGCAGCCAAGATCACCAAGAGACCCAGTACTTC. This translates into CASSQDHQETQYF.

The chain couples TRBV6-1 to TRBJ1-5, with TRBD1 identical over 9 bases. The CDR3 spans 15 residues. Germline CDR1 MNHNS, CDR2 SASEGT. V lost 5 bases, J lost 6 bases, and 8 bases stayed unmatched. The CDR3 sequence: CASSPGTGYIQPQHF. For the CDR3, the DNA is TGTGCCAGCAGTCCCGGGACAGGGTATATTCAGCCCCAGCATTTT.

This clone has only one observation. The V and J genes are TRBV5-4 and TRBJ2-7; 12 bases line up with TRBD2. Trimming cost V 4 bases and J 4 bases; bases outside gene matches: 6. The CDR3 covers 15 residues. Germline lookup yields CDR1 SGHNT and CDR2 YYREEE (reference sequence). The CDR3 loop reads CASSQTSGRQYEQYF. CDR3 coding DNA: TGTGCCAGCAGCCAGACTAGCGGGAGACAATACGAGCAGTACTTC.

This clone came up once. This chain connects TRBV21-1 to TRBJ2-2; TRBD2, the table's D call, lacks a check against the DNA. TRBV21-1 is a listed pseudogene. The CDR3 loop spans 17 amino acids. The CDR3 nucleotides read TGTGCCAGCATCGCGTCCCTAGCGGGAAGGGGGACCGGGGAGCTGTTTTTT. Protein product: CASIASLAGRGTGELFF.

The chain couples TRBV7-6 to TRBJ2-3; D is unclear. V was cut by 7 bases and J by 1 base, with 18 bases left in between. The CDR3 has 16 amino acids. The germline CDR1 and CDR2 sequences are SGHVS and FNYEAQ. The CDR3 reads CASTLLVSTRTDTQYF. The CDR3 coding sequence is TGTGCCAGCACCCTGCTTGTGTCTACCCGCACAGATACGCAGTATTTT. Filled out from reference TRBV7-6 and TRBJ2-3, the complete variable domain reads GAGVSQSPRYKVTKRGQDVALRCDPISGHVSLYWYRQALGQGPEFLTYFNYEAQQDKSGLPNDRFSAERPEGSISTLTIQRTEQRDSAMYRCASTLLVSTRTDTQYFGPGTRLTVL.

CDR3 sequence reads: CASSPPSGNTGELFF. The CDR3 nucleotides are TGTGCCAGCTCACCACCGTCAGGGAACACCGGGGAGCTGTTTTTT. The chain links TRBV18 to TRBJ2-2; D gene unclear. Germline assignment: CDR1 KGHSH and CDR2 LQKENI. CDR3 size: 15 residues. V was pared by 0 bases and J by 1 base, with 6 bases between.

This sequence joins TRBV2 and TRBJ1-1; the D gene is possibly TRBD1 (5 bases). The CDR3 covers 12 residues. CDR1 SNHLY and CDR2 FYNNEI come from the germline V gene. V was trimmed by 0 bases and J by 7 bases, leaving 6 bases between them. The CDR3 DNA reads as TGTGCCAGCAGTGAAGCGGGGGTTGAAGCTTTCTTT. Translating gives CASSEAGVEAFF.

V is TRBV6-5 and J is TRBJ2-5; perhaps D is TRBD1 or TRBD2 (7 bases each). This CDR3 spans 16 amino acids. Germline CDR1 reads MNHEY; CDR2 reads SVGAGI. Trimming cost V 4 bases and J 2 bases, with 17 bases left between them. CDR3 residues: CASSSQGGAQQETQYF. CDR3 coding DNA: TGTGCCAGCAGTTCCCAGGGGGGGGCACAACAAGAGACCCAGTACTTC.

The CDR3 DNA is TGTGCCAGCAGCTTACGGGGGGAGGGTACGCAGTATTTT. The encoded protein is CASSLRGEGTQYF. The rearrangement joins TRBV7-2 to TRBJ2-3, with 7 nucleotides matching TRBD2. This CDR3 contains 13 residues. CDR1 and CDR2 from the germline V gene are SGHTA and FQGNSA. The V and J ends lost 2 bases and 8 bases, in that order; junction bases with no gene match: 4.

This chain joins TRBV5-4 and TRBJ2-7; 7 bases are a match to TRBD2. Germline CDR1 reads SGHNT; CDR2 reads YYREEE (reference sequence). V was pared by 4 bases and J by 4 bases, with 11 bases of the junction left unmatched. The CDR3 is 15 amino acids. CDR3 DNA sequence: TGTGCCAGCAGCCCCGGGGGAGGGCTCTGGTACGAGCAGTACTTC. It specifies CASSPGGGLWYEQYF.